This TCR beta chain is drawn from a study of blood T cells in healthy people across ages. Study at large: Per every two T cells, about one barcoded beta molecule was captured by template switching.

V shed 0 bases, J shed 2 bases, and the junction held 4 bases outside the gene matches. There are 15 residues in the CDR3. Per germline, CDR1 SGHRS and CDR2 YFSETQ. In its sample, this clonotype was seen many times. The antigen is undetermined. Primed by a sample-barcoded 5' primer and a J-beta primer mix, a second PCR proceeded for roughly 7 to 11 cycles. TCRdb fed the 5' RACE reads into MiXCR, producing one record per CDR3 protein. The sample consists of roughly 680,000 distinct CDR3 sequences, 45% to 50% of them appearing once. Study results and caveats: With unsorted PBMCs, a conclusive comparison of naive versus antigen-experienced cells was not possible. Aged donors had fewer naive CD4+ cells and lower diversity than long-lived donors.

Each sample yielded at least 6 million isolated PBMCs. The gene calls are TRBV5-1 and TRBJ2-5; TRBD1 matches at 7 bases. Sequencing was carried out using blood. This receptor was obtained from a woman in her fifties or sixties in good health. The CDR3 reads CASSLEGTVQETQYF. The CDR3 nucleotides are TGCGCCAGCAGCTTGGAGGGGACAGTACAAGAGACCCAGTACTTC.